The clone carrying this TCR beta chain was counted ten times or more. This CDR3 is built from 13 residues. With 6 bases removed from V and 7 bases from J, the gap between germline ends came to 10 bases. Germline lookup yields CDR1 SNHLY and CDR2 FYNNEI. The data derive from a study of identical twins. MiXCR was run by TCRdb on the 5' RACE reads, yielding one entry per CDR3 protein. The sample lists roughly 200,000 distinct CDR3 sequences; about 7.5% were seen once. These same records also appear under a second study, on yellow fever vaccine responses in identical twins.

The sequence derives from a woman younger than 30 in good health. The chain employs TRBV2 and TRBJ1-6; D possibly corresponds to TRBD1 (5 bases). Sequencing was done on a sample of memory (CD45RO+) T cells sorted from blood. The CDR3 here is CASRQDSNSPLHF. DNA for the CDR3: TGTGCCAGCAGACAGGACTCCAATTCACCCCTCCACTTT.